These T cell receptor beta chains were read from a single sample in a study of blood T cell repertoires in COVID-19. Data came from immunoSEQ multiplex PCR; TCRdb stores just in-frame clones and leaves some out. The sample lists 250,000 to 350,000 clones, about four fifths occurring once. Sequenced material: peripheral blood. The origin of the receptors is a human donor with COVID-19, enrolled during active disease. The donor label of this sample is uncertain. Each CDR3 is given with its conserved first and last residue.

CDR3 protein: CATKQGAYTEAFF
J gene: TRBJ1-1
CDR3 length: 13
V gene: TRBV6-5

CDR3 protein: CASSIRANYGYTF
J gene: TRBJ1-2
CDR3 length: 13
V gene: TRBV19

CDR3 protein: CASSLRPGLNTEAFF
J gene: TRBJ1-1
CDR3 length: 15
V gene: TRBV5-1

CDR3 protein: CASSISRAQETQYF
J gene: TRBJ2-5
CDR3 length: 14
V gene: TRBV19

CDR3 protein: CASSLNGGANTDTQYF
J gene: TRBJ2-3
CDR3 length: 16
V gene: TRBV7-3

CDR3 protein: CASSPLYSSNEQFF
J gene: TRBJ2-1
CDR3 length: 14
V gene: TRBV4-3

CDR3 protein: CASSPGAGGAYEQYF
J gene: TRBJ2-7
CDR3 length: 15
V gene: TRBV11-2

CDR3 protein: CASRWPGNTEAFF
J gene: TRBJ1-1
CDR3 length: 13
V gene: TRBV12-3/TRBV12-4

CDR3 protein: CASSLASGTNEQFF
J gene: TRBJ2-1
CDR3 length: 14
V gene: TRBV7-3

CDR3 protein: CAWSPSRTSGNTIYF
J gene: TRBJ1-3
CDR3 length: 15
V gene: TRBV30

CDR3 protein: CASNGLAGDFISYNEQFF
J gene: TRBJ2-1
CDR3 length: 18
V gene: TRBV5-1

CDR3 protein: CASSGDRAKQFF
J gene: TRBJ2-1
CDR3 length: 12
V gene: TRBV14

CDR3 protein: CAISAGRFGETQYF
J gene: TRBJ2-5
CDR3 length: 14
V gene: TRBV10-3

CDR3 protein: CASSFQKSGGDSPLHF
J gene: TRBJ1-6
CDR3 length: 16
V gene: TRBV28

CDR3 protein: CASSLRTGLDTEAFF
J gene: TRBJ1-1
CDR3 length: 15
V gene: TRBV4-1

CDR3 protein: CASSETSREKLFF
J gene: TRBJ1-4
CDR3 length: 13
V gene: TRBV19

CDR3 protein: CATKPLAGVADTQYF
J gene: TRBJ2-3
CDR3 length: 15
V gene: TRBV19

CDR3 protein: CAISDRGGNQPQHF
J gene: TRBJ1-5
CDR3 length: 14
V gene: TRBV10-3

CDR3 protein: CASGDREYEQYF
J gene: TRBJ2-7
CDR3 length: 12
V gene: TRBV7-9

CDR3 protein: CASSQDLAGGGWEQFF
J gene: TRBJ2-1
CDR3 length: 16
V gene: TRBV3-1/TRBV3-2

CDR3 protein: CATPRRQGTEGYTF
J gene: TRBJ1-2
CDR3 length: 14
V gene: TRBV28

CDR3 protein: CASGLVRWDSSTDTQYF
J gene: TRBJ2-3
CDR3 length: 17
V gene: TRBV12-5

CDR3 protein: CASSLDKNTEAFF
J gene: TRBJ1-1
CDR3 length: 13
V gene: TRBV7-7

CDR3 protein: CASSQDRNYGYTF
J gene: TRBJ1-2
CDR3 length: 13
V gene: TRBV14

CDR3 protein: CASRSPLSPNTGELFF
J gene: TRBJ2-2
CDR3 length: 16
V gene: TRBV19

CDR3 protein: CASSPQGLAALSSGANVLTF
J gene: TRBJ2-6
CDR3 length: 20
V gene: TRBV9

CDR3 protein: CASSSGGQLAGAEQFF
J gene: TRBJ2-1
CDR3 length: 16
V gene: TRBV5-1

CDR3 protein: CSVEPALAGGRDTQYF
J gene: TRBJ2-3
CDR3 length: 16
V gene: TRBV29-1

CDR3 protein: CASSPGLAGVESFF
J gene: TRBJ2-1
CDR3 length: 14
V gene: TRBV5-1

CDR3 protein: CASSQGLAGGPGEQFF
J gene: TRBJ2-1
CDR3 length: 16
V gene: TRBV7-6

CDR3 protein: CASSQESSRVGQPQHF
J gene: TRBJ1-5
CDR3 length: 16
V gene: TRBV4-1

CDR3 protein: CASSPQGYGYEQYF
J gene: TRBJ2-7
CDR3 length: 14
V gene: TRBV19

CDR3 protein: CASSPTAGAAADTQYF
J gene: TRBJ2-3
CDR3 length: 16
V gene: TRBV18

CDR3 protein: CASSKDRSSYNEQFF
J gene: TRBJ2-1
CDR3 length: 15
V gene: TRBV6-5

CDR3 protein: CASSFIENYGYTF
J gene: TRBJ1-2
CDR3 length: 13
V gene: TRBV5-1

CDR3 protein: CASSQGQGTENTIYF
J gene: TRBJ1-3
CDR3 length: 15
V gene: TRBV5-4

CDR3 protein: CAWSLASGRGYEQYF
J gene: TRBJ2-7
CDR3 length: 15
V gene: TRBV30

CDR3 protein: CASSPGGTSVNEQYF
J gene: TRBJ2-7
CDR3 length: 15
V gene: TRBV7-3

CDR3 protein: CASSQLNSRDFHTSDTQYF
J gene: TRBJ2-3
CDR3 length: 19
V gene: TRBV4-2

CDR3 protein: CASRVRTGDTDTQYF
J gene: TRBJ2-3
CDR3 length: 15
V gene: TRBV5-1

CDR3 protein: CASSRGTSGRGGELFF
J gene: TRBJ2-2
CDR3 length: 16
V gene: TRBV7-9

CDR3 protein: CSVVKLKREGPIGPNSVNTDTQYF
J gene: TRBJ2-3
CDR3 length: 24
V gene: TRBV29-1

CDR3 protein: CASSPSGYGTDTQYF
J gene: TRBJ2-3
CDR3 length: 15
V gene: TRBV7-9

CDR3 protein: CASSWGQTYNEQFF
J gene: TRBJ2-1
CDR3 length: 14
V gene: TRBV19

CDR3 protein: CASSEQGAGYGYTF
J gene: TRBJ1-2
CDR3 length: 14
V gene: TRBV27

CDR3 protein: CASSLIPGNYGYTF
J gene: TRBJ1-2
CDR3 length: 14
V gene: TRBV27

CDR3 protein: CASSLARIDGGPDTQYF
J gene: TRBJ2-3
CDR3 length: 17
V gene: TRBV18

CDR3 protein: CAWDRGEGRGSGYTF
J gene: TRBJ1-2
CDR3 length: 15
V gene: TRBV30

CDR3 protein: CASSSDRSNTEAFF
J gene: TRBJ1-1
CDR3 length: 14
V gene: TRBV27

CDR3 protein: CASSLEGGQGYYGYTF
J gene: TRBJ1-2
CDR3 length: 16
V gene: TRBV5-1

CDR3 protein: CASSEVNPQPQHF
J gene: TRBJ1-5
CDR3 length: 13
V gene: TRBV6-1

CDR3 protein: CASSTWTGEETQYF
J gene: TRBJ2-5
CDR3 length: 14
V gene: TRBV5-1

CDR3 protein: CASSVQTGGYQPQHF
J gene: TRBJ1-5
CDR3 length: 15
V gene: TRBV19

CDR3 protein: CATGAGDFRGSYEQYF
J gene: TRBJ2-7
CDR3 length: 16
V gene: TRBV27

CDR3 protein: CASSVPPTTQYF
J gene: TRBJ2-3
CDR3 length: 12
V gene: TRBV2

CDR3 protein: CASSPNGGLAEGETQYF
J gene: TRBJ2-5
CDR3 length: 17
V gene: TRBV7-3

CDR3 protein: CASSQDIAASTDTQYF
J gene: TRBJ2-3
CDR3 length: 16
V gene: TRBV4-1

CDR3 protein: CASSLGRDRGRETQYF
J gene: TRBJ2-5
CDR3 length: 16
V gene: TRBV7-3

CDR3 protein: CASSLSGRADTGELFF
J gene: TRBJ2-2
CDR3 length: 16
V gene: TRBV5-1